What follows are 32 T cell receptor beta chains derived from one specimen sequenced in a study of T cells in Graves' hyperthyroidism and ophthalmopathy. The TCR beta CDR3 regions underwent amplification using RNA transcripts as the source. HTBI primers were employed in a first-round RT-PCR of the TCR CDR3. A single record per CDR3 protein comes from TCRdb applying MiXCR to the multiplex PCR reads. The sample shows some 200,000 distinct CDR3 sequences, approximately 16% of them seen only once. The sequenced material came from blood. All receptors derive from a woman in her fifties or sixties with Graves' hyperthyroidism.

This clonotype occurred many times. This sequence joins TRBV5-1 and TRBJ2-3, with 8 bases aligning to TRBD2. J gave up 5 bases and V 4 bases, and 6 bases lay outside the gene matches. The CDR3 spans 14 residues. Germline CDR1 is SGHRS and CDR2 is YFSETQ. The CDR3 bases are TGCGCCAGCAGCCCAGCGGGGGTAGGAGATACGCAGTATTTT. Translated, it gives CASSPAGVGDTQYF.

This clonotype was seen repeatedly, ten times or more. CDR3 amino acids: CASSEAGTRRETQYF. CDR3 nucleotide sequence: TGTGCCAGCAGTGAAGCTGGGACTAGGAGGGAGACCCAGTACTTC. The chain couples TRBV2 to TRBJ2-5, with 8 positions matching TRBD2. V gave up 0 bases and J gave up 5 bases; unmatched junction bases: 5. The CDR3 length is 15 residues. In germline, CDR1 is SNHLY, CDR2 FYNNEI. The full variable domain, in which reference TRBV2 and TRBJ2-5 provide the parts outside the CDR3, is EPEVTQTPSHQVTQMGQEVILRCVPISNHLYFYWYRQILGQKVEFLVSFYNNEISEKSEIFDDQFSVERPDGSNFTLKIRSTKLEDSAMYFCASSEAGTRRETQYFGPGTRLLVL.

Ten or more counts support this clonotype. V and J are TRBV2 and TRBJ1-2; D remains unclear. Deletions cut 2 bases from V and 1 base from J, with 2 bases between. Germline assignment: CDR1 SNHLY and CDR2 FYNNEI. The CDR3 covers 12 residues. The CDR3 is CASSENNYGYTF. The CDR3 DNA sequence: TGTGCCAGCAGTGAAAATAACTATGGCTACACCTTC.

In DNA form, the CDR3 reads TGTGCCAGCAGCTTGTCGGTGGGAATAACAGATACGCAGTATTTT. It specifies CASSLSVGITDTQYF. The gene calls are TRBV2 and TRBJ2-3, with D hard to call. The CDR3 loop spans 15 amino acids. Germline V gives CDR1 SNHLY, CDR2 FYNNEI. The germline V and J ends were trimmed by 6 bases and 3 bases, with 16 bases remaining between them.

Comment on this clonotype: This could be a read error, since a much larger clone is one nucleotide away. The J gene is TRBJ2-2, the V gene TRBV7-9, with D possibly TRBD1 on 5 matching bases. V lost 5 bases to trimming and J lost 1 base, with 5 bases between them. Per germline, CDR1 SEHNR and CDR2 FQNEAQ (reference sequence). The CDR3 extends over 13 amino acids. In nucleotides, the CDR3 is TGTGCCAGCAGCCAGGGGAACACCGGGGAGCTGTTTTTT. Protein: CASSQGNTGELFF.

The V gene is TRBV11-3, the J gene TRBJ2-1, with TRBD2 matching 11 bases. CDR3 size: 16 residues. In germline, CDR1 is SGHNT, CDR2 YENEEA. V dropped 5 bases and J dropped 5; count of bases not matched to a gene: 8. The CDR3 region is CASSQATSGSDNEQFF. CDR3 in DNA: TGTGCCAGCAGCCAAGCTACTAGCGGGAGTGACAATGAGCAGTTCTTC.

The table lists this clonotype with many counts. The gene calls are TRBV6-1 and TRBJ1-5; 9 bases map to TRBD1. Losses at the gene ends were 6 bases for V and 0 bases for J; bases not matched to a gene: 9. The CDR3 totals 17 residues. The germline V gene encodes CDR1 MNHNS and CDR2 SASEGT. The CDR3 loop reads CASRKTGGVSSNQPQHF. The CDR3 region has the DNA TGTGCCAGCAGGAAGACAGGGGGAGTGAGTAGCAATCAGCCCCAGCATTTT.

The CDR3 DNA follows: TGCGCCAGCAGCCAAAGCCAACGAGGTGGCACCATATATTTT. It yields the protein CASSQSQRGGTIYF. V usage is TRBV4-1 and J usage is TRBJ1-3; no firm D call. CDR1 and CDR2 from the germline V gene are MGHRA and YSYEKL. This CDR3 comprises 14 residues. The germline V and J ends were trimmed by 2 bases and 9 bases, with 14 bases remaining between them.

The chain combines TRBV24-1 with TRBJ2-1; D is undetermined. V shed 0 bases and J shed 0 bases, with 8 bases lying between them. Germline V gene lookup returns CDR1 KGHDR and CDR2 SFDVKD. The CDR3 is 16 residues long. In DNA, the CDR3 is TGTGCCACCAGTGATTTGCCGGACCGCTCCTACAATGAGCAGTTCTTC. Translating gives CATSDLPDRSYNEQFF.

This clonotype was counted many times. The J gene is TRBJ1-4, the V gene TRBV2; TRBD1 might be the D (6 bases). Germline values: CDR1 SNHLY, CDR2 FYNNEI. V was cut by 8 bases and J by 7 bases, with 14 bases left in between. The CDR3 totals 13 residues. CDR3 nucleotides: TGTGCCAGCTGTTCTGGGGGCCGTGAAAAACTGTTTTTT. Residues: CASCSGGREKLFF.

This chain connects TRBV14 to TRBJ2-7; TRBD2 matches at 7 bases. This CDR3 has 16 amino acids. V lost 3 bases, J lost 5 bases, and 13 bases stayed unmatched. Germline CDR1 SGHDN, CDR2 FVKESK. CDR3 loop: CASSHMGGFPPHEQYF. CDR3 coding DNA: TGTGCCAGCAGCCATATGGGAGGGTTTCCCCCTCACGAGCAGTACTTC. Full variable domain (rest looked up from reference TRBV14 and TRBJ2-7): EAGVTQFPSHSVIEKGQTVTLRCDPISGHDNLYWYRRVMGKEIKFLLHFVKESKQDESGMPNNRFLAERTGGTYSTLKVQPAELEDSGVYFCASSHMGGFPPHEQYFGPGTRLTVT.

This clonotype was seen ten or more times. The rearrangement links TRBV20-1 to TRBJ2-1; 12 positions match TRBD2. The CDR3 is 15 residues long. The V gene end was trimmed by 1 base and the J gene end by 8 bases; junction bases not matched to a gene: 6. Germline V lookup: CDR1 DFQATT, CDR2 SNEGSKA (reference sequence). The CDR3 region has the DNA TGCAGTGCTAGAGCCCTAGCGGGAGGGGGAGATGAGCAGTTCTTC. Protein product: CSARALAGGGDEQFF.

This clonotype turned up a few times. This chain links TRBV20-1 with TRBJ1-4; maybe TRBD1 (6 bases). This CDR3 comprises 13 residues. Germline values: CDR1 DFQATT, CDR2 SNEGSKA (reference sequence). Here the CDR3 reads CSGGGPYQEKLFF. CDR3 nucleotides: TGCAGCGGAGGGGGACCTTACCAGGAAAAACTGTTTTTT.

The rearrangement links TRBV6-2 or TRBV6-3 to TRBJ1-2; TRBD1 is a possible D gene (5 bases). This CDR3 has 11 residues. Between the trimmed V and J ends, which lost 6 bases and 8 bases, there was a span of 10 bases. Germline V gene lookup returns CDR1 MNHEY and CDR2 SVGEGT. Here the CDR3 reads CASRGPGGYTF. DNA of the CDR3: TGTGCCAGCAGGGGGCCCGGCGGCTACACCTTC.

The gene calls are TRBV20-1 and TRBJ2-4; no definite D call. Germline CDR1 reads DFQATT; CDR2 reads SNEGSKA (reference sequence). V lost 5 bases to trimming and J lost 7 bases, with 15 bases between them. This CDR3 has 13 amino acids. The CDR3 sequence is CSAREIQRNIQYF. CDR3 in DNA: TGCAGTGCTCGCGAAATACAACGGAACATTCAGTACTTC.

Ten or more counts support this clonotype. The chain joins TRBV5-5 to TRBJ1-1; D is unresolved. The CDR3 has 17 amino acids. V lost 3 bases, J lost 3 bases, and 21 bases lay in between. CDR1 and CDR2 from the germline V gene are SGHKS and YYEKEE (reference sequence). The CDR3 sequence is CASSSPISGLVDTEAFF. The CDR3 nucleotides read TGTGCCAGCAGCTCCCCAATCAGTGGACTGGTGGACACTGAAGCTTTCTTT. The whole variable domain, filled in from reference TRBV5-5 and TRBJ1-1, reads DAGVTQSPTHLIKTRGQQVTLRCSPISGHKSVSWYQQVLGQGPQFIFQYYEKEERGRGNFPDRFSARQFPNYSSELNVNALLLGDSALYLCASSSPISGLVDTEAFFGQGTRLTVV.

This clonotype was seen a handful of times. The chain joins TRBV7-9 to TRBJ2-1, with TRBD2 matching over 7 bases. This CDR3 region has 14 residues. The germline gives CDR1 SEHNR, CDR2 FQNEAQ (reference sequence). V lost 2 bases and J lost 9; bases outside the gene matches: 7. The CDR3 DNA reads TGTGCCAGCAGCTTAATAGTGTCGGGGGGTGAGCAGTTCTTC. This translates into CASSLIVSGGEQFF.

The gene calls are TRBV11-2 and TRBJ1-2; TRBD1 matches 7 bases. CDR1 is SGHAT and CDR2 is FQNNGV in the germline V gene. This CDR3 is 15 amino acids long. The V and J ends lost 5 bases and 4 bases, in that order; junction bases with no gene match: 10. The CDR3 spells CASSPTGQTIYGYTF. The CDR3 nucleotides read TGTGCCAGCAGCCCAACGGGACAGACAATCTATGGCTACACCTTC.

There are many counts of this clonotype. The genes are TRBV3-1 and TRBJ2-1, with 10 bases fitting TRBD2. The junction had 6 bases not matched to a gene; V was cut back by 0 bases and J by 1 base. CDR3 length equals 18 residues. Germline CDR1 reads LGHDT; CDR2 reads YNNKEL (reference sequence). As DNA, the CDR3 is TGTGCCAGCAGCCAAGATCGCCTAGCGGGAGCGTCCTACAATGAGCAGTTCTTC. This gives the protein CASSQDRLAGASYNEQFF.

The chain recombines TRBV11-2 with TRBJ1-1; 8 bases line up with TRBD1. Germline trimming cut 0 bases from V and 4 bases from J; bases unmatched to any gene: 13. This CDR3 is 18 amino acids long. Germline V CDR1 and CDR2: SGHAT, FQNNGV. The CDR3 bases are TGTGCCAGCAGCTTAGATGCTTATGCTCGGACAGGGTTCACTGAAGCTTTCTTT. Translated: CASSLDAYARTGFTEAFF. Complete variable domain (other parts from reference TRBV11-2 and TRBJ1-1): EAGVAQSPRYKIIEKRQSVAFWCNPISGHATLYWYQQILGQGPKLLIQFQNNGVVDDSQLPKDRFSAERLKGVDSTLKIQPAKLEDSAVYLCASSLDAYARTGFTEAFFGQGTRLTVV.

The chain joins TRBV12-3 or TRBV12-4 to TRBJ1-5; D remains ambiguous. The germline V and J ends were trimmed by 7 bases and 6 bases, with 10 bases remaining between them. The CDR3 is 12 amino acids. The CDR3 loop is CASTAQAQPQHF. The DNA of the CDR3 is TGTGCCAGCACTGCGCAGGCTCAGCCCCAGCATTTT.

Ten or more counts support this clonotype. The chain recombines TRBV7-2 with TRBJ2-1, with D hard to call. V lost 1 base and J 8 bases, leaving 3 bases between the germline ends. The length of the CDR3 is 11 residues. Germline CDR1 and CDR2: SGHTA and FQGNSA. The CDR3 protein is CASSLVDEQFF. For the CDR3, the DNA is TGTGCCAGCAGCTTAGTGGATGAGCAGTTCTTC.

This clonotype came up many times. DNA for the CDR3: TGTGCCAGCAGCCAAGCAGCAGGGCGGAACACTGAAGCTTTCTTT. Translating it yields CASSQAAGRNTEAFF. This chain joins TRBV14 and TRBJ1-1; a weak D match, TRBD1 (5 bases). There are 15 residues in the CDR3. Germline lookup yields CDR1 SGHDN and CDR2 FVKESK. V gave up 1 base and J gave up 1 base, with 10 bases separating them.

This clonotype has just a few counts. In DNA form, the CDR3 reads TGTGCCAGCCGAGCCGCTAGAATCACCCTAATGGAGCAGTTCTTC. Residues: CASRAARITLMEQFF. The chain is built from TRBV27 and TRBJ2-1; D unresolved. Deletions cut 8 bases from V and 10 bases from J, with 24 bases between. Germline loops: CDR1 MNHEY, CDR2 SMNVEV (reference sequence). The length of the CDR3 is 15 residues.

This clonotype was picked up a small number of times. This chain joins TRBV30 and TRBJ1-1; no definite D call. The CDR3 covers 14 residues. The ends were cut back, 3 bases at V and 0 bases at J, with 11 bases in the middle. Germline V gene data show CDR1 as GTSNPN and CDR2 as SVGIG (reference sequence). The CDR3 region has the DNA TGTGCCTGGAGGGCGCCGGGGTTGAACACTGAAGCTTTCTTT. It translates to CAWRAPGLNTEAFF. The entire variable domain, with the rest obtained from reference TRBV30 and TRBJ1-1, is as follows: SQTIHQWPATLVQPVGSPLSLECTVEGTSNPNLYWYRQAAGRGLQLLFYSVGIGQISSEVPQNLSASRPQDRQFILSSKKLLLSDSGFYLCAWRAPGLNTEAFFGQGTRLTVV.

As DNA, the CDR3 is TGTGCCAGCAGCTTGGAAGGTGAAGGTCAGCCCCAGCATTTT. This encodes CASSLEGEGQPQHF. This chain links TRBV5-6 with TRBJ1-5; D is unresolved. CDR1 SGHDT and CDR2 YYEEEE come from the germline V gene. Trimming took off 0 bases at V and 6 bases at J, with 10 bases between the two ends. This CDR3 region has 14 residues.

This clonotype was seen more than once but under ten times. V is TRBV10-3 and J is TRBJ2-6; D gene uncertain. The germline V gene has CDR1 ENHRY and CDR2 SYGVKD. V lost 3 bases, J lost 0 bases, and 6 bases lay in between. The CDR3 runs 15 residues. The CDR3 bases are TGTGCCATCAGTGAAGGGATCTCTGGGGCCAACGTCCTGACTTTC. It yields the protein CAISEGISGANVLTF.

In this sample, this clonotype turned up many times. The rearrangement links TRBV2 to TRBJ2-2; tentative D call: TRBD2 (6 bases). In germline, CDR1 is SNHLY, CDR2 FYNNEI. V was pared by 3 bases and J by 5 bases, with 19 bases between. This CDR3 has 17 amino acids. This CDR3 reads CASSDSLGLWGTGELFF. The DNA for the CDR3 is TGTGCCAGCAGTGATTCCCTGGGACTCTGGGGAACCGGGGAGCTGTTTTTT.

This clonotype showed up many times. The chain recombines TRBV5-1 with TRBJ2-7; D possibly corresponds to TRBD1 (5 bases). The V end lost 3 bases, the J end lost 6 bases, and 13 bases lay between the germline ends. Germline loops: CDR1 SGHRS, CDR2 YFSETQ. This CDR3 spans 13 amino acids. The chain's CDR3 is CASSSAATGEQYF. DNA of the CDR3: TGCGCCAGCAGCTCCGCGGCCACAGGCGAGCAGTACTTC.

The rearrangement uses TRBV3-1 and TRBJ2-7; 7 positions match TRBD1. CDR1 and CDR2 from the germline V gene are LGHDT and YNNKEL (reference sequence). The CDR3 consists of 13 residues. V shed 4 bases and J 5 bases; nucleotides not matched to a gene: 5. This chain's CDR3 is CASSLTGWDEQYF. The CDR3 DNA sequence: TGTGCCAGCAGCCTGACAGGGTGGGACGAGCAGTACTTC.

This sequence joins TRBV5-4 and TRBJ1-6; TRBD1 is a possible D gene (6 bases). The CDR3 has 16 residues. With 4 bases removed from V and 7 bases from J, the gap between germline ends came to 18 bases. Germline values: CDR1 SGHNT, CDR2 YYREEE (reference sequence). CDR3 loop: CASSHRRGGRNSPLHF. The CDR3 DNA sequence: TGTGCCAGCAGCCATCGACGTGGGGGGCGGAATTCACCCCTCCACTTT.

This clonotype was seen more than once but under ten times. The CDR3 region is CASSIAGVQYEQYF. CDR3 sequence (DNA): TGTGCCAGTAGTATCGCGGGGGTCCAGTACGAGCAGTACTTC. V usage is TRBV19 and J usage is TRBJ2-7; TRBD2 aligns across 7 bases. Germline V gene data show CDR1 as LNHDA and CDR2 as SQIVND (reference sequence). The CDR3 extends over 14 amino acids. The J segment lost 4 bases and the V segment lost 3 bases, leaving 6 bases of the junction unmatched.